The 16 T cell receptor beta chains reported below all come from one sample, sequenced in a study of CD8 T cells in ankylosing spondylitis. No cognate antigen is known for these TCRs. Notes on the study in general: Fewer than ten highly homologous variants made up a TCR beta motif that seemed to typify ankylosing spondylitis blood.

TCRdb re-called the 5' RACE reads with MiXCR, one entry per CDR3 protein. The data contain fewer than 550,000 distinct CDR3 sequences, approximately 5% of them singletons. Sequencing input: blood, either unsorted or a sorted T cell fraction (not recorded which). The receptors derive from a male donor with ankylosing spondylitis.

This clonotype was recorded at least ten times. The chain uses TRBV20-1 and TRBJ2-6, with TRBD1 identical over 8 bases. The ends lost 6 bases at V and 2 bases at J; junction bases unmatched: 3. The CDR3 extends over 14 amino acids. The germline V gene encodes CDR1 DFQATT and CDR2 SNEGSKA (reference sequence). As DNA, the CDR3 is TGCAGTGCCCCGGACAGGGCTGGGGCCAACGTCCTGACTTTC. Amino acid sequence: CSAPDRAGANVLTF.

This clonotype has a count of ten or more. The rearrangement joins TRBV12-3 or TRBV12-4 to TRBJ2-5; D may be TRBD2 (5 bases). The CDR3 has 15 amino acids. Trimming took off 0 bases at V and 4 bases at J, with 12 bases between the two ends. The CDR3 here is CASSLAGVPPETQYF. CDR3 sequence (DNA): TGTGCCAGCAGTTTAGCGGGAGTCCCCCCAGAGACCCAGTACTTC.

Ten or more counts support this clonotype. The chain is built from TRBV7-2 and TRBJ2-3, with D uncertain. This CDR3 contains 14 residues. Trimming took 0 bases from V and 2 from J, leaving 6 bases between them. From germline, CDR1 is SGHTA and CDR2 FQGNSA. This CDR3 is CASSLAATTDTQYF. CDR3 DNA sequence: TGTGCCAGCAGCTTAGCGGCCACCACAGATACGCAGTATTTT.

The chain joins TRBV11-2 to TRBJ2-3; no firm D call. V gave up 1 base and J gave up 5 bases, with 7 bases separating them. CDR1 is SGHAT, CDR2 FQNNGV, per germline. This CDR3 region has 13 residues. This CDR3 is CASSLVSRDTQYF. The DNA for the CDR3 is TGTGCCAGCAGCTTAGTTTCGCGAGATACGCAGTATTTT.

This clonotype was seen ten or more times. This chain joins TRBV7-9 and TRBJ2-7; perhaps TRBD1 as D (5 bases). The length of the CDR3 is 14 residues. The germline gives CDR1 SEHNR, CDR2 FQNEAQ (reference sequence). Trimming pared 0 bases from V and 3 bases from J, leaving 9 bases between. The CDR3 is CASSLALRDYEQYF. CDR3 DNA sequence: TGTGCCAGCAGCTTAGCCCTCAGGGACTACGAGCAGTACTTC.

This clonotype was recorded at least ten times. The chain combines TRBV7-9 with TRBJ1-2, with 10 bases matching TRBD1. CDR1 is SEHNR, CDR2 FQNEAQ, per germline (reference sequence). V was clipped by 5 bases and J by 3 bases; unmatched bases: 6. The CDR3 covers 15 residues. The CDR3 coding sequence is TGTGCCAGCAGCCCTCAGACAGGGGGCTACTATGGCTACACCTTC. Protein product: CASSPQTGGYYGYTF. The full variable domain, rest sourced from reference TRBV7-9 and TRBJ1-2, is DTGVSQNPRHKITKRGQNVTFRCDPISEHNRLYWYRQTLGQGPEFLTYFQNEAQLEKSRLLSDRFSAERPKGSFSTLEIQRTEQGDSAMYLCASSPQTGGYYGYTFGSGTRLTVV.

This chain connects TRBV9 to TRBJ2-7; no reliable D call. Trimming removed 0 bases at V and 2 bases at J, with 15 bases between. Germline CDR1 and CDR2: SGDLS and YYNGEE. There are 16 residues in the CDR3. The CDR3 nucleotides are TGTGCCAGCAGCGTAGATTCGGGCAGGCCTACCTACGAGCAGTACTTC. It translates to CASSVDSGRPTYEQYF.

In its sample, this clonotype was seen many times. This sequence joins TRBV21-1 and TRBJ1-6. TRBV21-1 is tagged as a pseudogene. The CDR3 has 15 residues. CDR3 sequence (DNA): TGTGCCAGCAGCAAAGCGGGGGTCCAAAATTCACCCCTCCACTTT. Translated: CASSKAGVQNSPLHF.

This clonotype was recorded many times. The V and J genes are TRBV15 and TRBJ1-1, with D unresolved. The germline V gene has CDR1 LNHNV and CDR2 YYDKDF (reference sequence). Trimming took off 0 bases at V and 4 bases at J, with 9 bases between the two ends. The CDR3 contains 14 residues. The CDR3 region is CATSRDRTGTEAFF. The CDR3 DNA is TGTGCCACCAGCAGAGATAGGACTGGCACTGAAGCTTTCTTT.

This clonotype occurred a few times. A junction end diverges from the germline sequence, so it may reflect a read error. CDR3 nucleotide sequence: TGCTCCAGCAGCCAAGAGGGCAGGGGGTACACTGACGCTTTCTTT. Translated, it gives CSSSQEGRGYTDAFF. The J gene is TRBJ1-1, the V gene TRBV4-3; 7 bases agree with TRBD1. From germline, CDR1 is LGHNA and CDR2 YSLEER. The CDR3 length is 15 residues.

This clonotype occurred many times. This rearrangement joins TRBV21-1 to TRBJ2-2. TRBV21-1 represents a pseudogene. The CDR3 loop spans 16 amino acids. This CDR3 is CASLLGGRMNTGELFF. DNA of the CDR3: TGTGCCAGCCTCCTAGGCGGCAGAATGAACACCGGGGAGCTGTTTTTT.

This clonotype has at least ten counts. V is TRBV4-1 and J is TRBJ1-4; D uncertain. The V end lost 4 bases, the J end lost 8 bases, and 14 bases lay between the germline ends. Germline V CDR1 and CDR2: MGHRA, YSYEKL. This CDR3 contains 14 residues. The CDR3 spells CASSRPPKGEKLFF. In nucleotides, the CDR3 is TGCGCCAGCAGCCGCCCACCTAAGGGAGAAAAACTGTTTTTT.

The chain employs TRBV5-1 and TRBJ2-3, with 11 bases that match TRBD2. The CDR3 runs to 16 residues. CDR1 is SGHRS, CDR2 YFSETQ, per germline. V gave up 4 bases and J gave up 2 bases; unmatched junction bases: 6. The CDR3 sequence is CASSGRLAGFTDTQYF. The CDR3 nucleotides read TGCGCCAGCAGCGGGAGACTAGCGGGGTTCACAGATACGCAGTATTTT.

This clonotype appeared many times. J is TRBJ1-1 and V is TRBV12-3 or TRBV12-4; D may be TRBD1 (5 bases). The CDR3 is 14 residues long. The V end lost 4 bases, the J end lost 5 bases, and 14 bases lay between the germline ends. The CDR3 here is CASSWDSRSTEAFF. The CDR3 nucleotides read TGTGCCAGCAGTTGGGACTCCCGGAGTACTGAAGCTTTCTTT.

This clonotype was seen repeatedly, ten times or more. J is TRBJ2-2 and V is TRBV9, with D hard to call. The germline CDR1 and CDR2 sequences are SGDLS and YYNGEE. The CDR3 totals 14 residues. V was cut by 0 bases and J by 1 base, with 4 bases left in between. The CDR3 loop is CASSVVGNTGELFF. CDR3 coding DNA: TGTGCCAGCAGCGTAGTCGGGAACACCGGGGAGCTGTTTTTT.

This clonotype was detected a few times. The CDR3 nucleotides read TGTGCCAGCAGCTCCGGGACAGCGATCTTCGAGACCCAGTACTTC. As protein: CASSSGTAIFETQYF. The chain is built from TRBV14 and TRBJ2-5; TRBD1 agrees at 7 bases. The CDR3 covers 15 residues. Germline values: CDR1 SGHDN, CDR2 FVKESK. J lost 5 bases, V lost 5 bases, and 11 bases had no gene match.